This is a list of T cell receptor beta chains from one sample in a study of cytomegalovirus exposure and HLA in healthy donors. TCRdb's table, derived via immunoSEQ multiplex PCR, lists solely in-frame clones and lacks some. The table lists approximately 95,000 clones, around 73% of them singletons. The sample taken for sequencing was PBMCs. The receptors were sampled from a woman in her forties in good health and CMV-seropositive. The CDR3 runs from the conserved cysteine through the conserved F or W. D genes are given only for firm matches. Where a row states a size, it is once, few, many or the class of an expanded clone; other rows omit it.

TRBJ2-2 | NA | 14 | TRBV6-6 | NA | CASSYSGDTGELFF | TGTGCCAGCAGTTACTCTGGAGACACCGGGGAGCTGTTTTTT
TRBJ1-1 | NA | 13 | TRBV18 | NA | CASSNLRDTEAFF | TGTGCCAGCTCTAACCTCCGGGACACTGAAGCTTTCTTT
TRBJ2-2 | NA | 14 | TRBV27 | NA | CASSTYFNTGELFF | TGTGCCAGCAGTACCTATTTCAACACCGGGGAGCTGTTTTTT
TRBJ2-1 | NA | 16 | TRBV7-9 | TRBD2 | CASSLVGLASKNEQFF | TGTGCCAGCAGCTTAGTGGGACTAGCGAGTAAAAATGAGCAGTTCTTC
TRBJ2-5 | NA | 14 | TRBV6-6 | TRBD1 | CASRGTANQETQYF | TGTGCCAGCAGGGGGACAGCTAATCAAGAGACCCAGTACTTC
TRBJ2-3 | NA | 11 | TRBV27 | TRBD2 | CAAVTGGTQYF | TGTGCCGCCGTCACGGGGGGTACGCAGTATTTT
TRBJ2-1 | NA | 16 | TRBV27 | TRBD1 | CASSSRRDRGRNEQFF | TGTGCCAGCAGTTCCCGCCGGGACAGGGGGCGCAATGAGCAGTTCTTC
TRBJ2-7 | NA | 13 | TRBV6-5 | NA | CASRPGQLYEQYF | TGTGCCAGCAGACCTGGGCAGCTCTACGAGCAGTACTTC
TRBJ2-7 | few | 14 | TRBV2 | TRBD2 | CASSELGLLYEQYF | TGTGCCAGCAGTGAATTGGGACTACTGTACGAGCAGTACTTC
TRBJ2-1 | NA | 13 | TRBV19 | TRBD1 | CASSLPGGVGKFF | TGTGCCAGTAGTCTGCCAGGGGGAGTGGGAAAGTTCTTC
TRBJ2-3 | few | 15 | TRBV18 | NA | CASSPPQRATDTQYF | TGTGCCAGCTCACCACCGCAGAGGGCCACAGATACGCAGTATTTT
TRBJ1-6 | NA | 16 | TRBV30 | TRBD1 | CAWSWTGERLNSPLHF | TGTGCCTGGAGTTGGACAGGAGAACGACTTAATTCACCCCTCCACTTT
TRBJ2-5 | NA | 13 | TRBV29-1 | TRBD1 | CSVAGQGGETQYF | TGCAGCGTTGCCGGACAGGGCGGGGAGACCCAGTACTTC
TRBJ2-7 | NA | 14 | TRBV10-3 | NA | CAISDARGSYEQYF | TGTGCCATCAGTGATGCGCGCGGTTCCTACGAGCAGTACTTC
TRBJ2-1 | NA | 16 | TRBV5-1 | TRBD2 | CASSSLLAGGFNEQFF | TGCGCCAGCAGCTCCCTACTAGCGGGAGGATTCAATGAGCAGTTCTTC
TRBJ1-2 | NA | 14 | TRBV30 | NA | CAWSVFQGSSGYTF | TGTGCCTGGAGTGTGTTTCAGGGATCTAGTGGCTACACCTTC
TRBJ1-1 | NA | 12 | TRBV18 | TRBD1 | CASSPGQGGTFF | TGTGCCAGCTCACCCGGACAGGGTGGAACTTTCTTT
TRBJ2-5 | NA | 15 | TRBV7-7 | NA | CASSSGAGAAETQYF | TGTGCTAGCAGCTCGGGCGCGGGGGCTGCAGAGACCCAGTACTTC
TRBJ2-7 | NA | 14 | TRBV5-1 | NA | CASSFESPTYEQYF | TGCGCCAGCAGCTTCGAGAGCCCTACCTACGAGCAGTACTTC
TRBJ1-5 | few | 15 | TRBV19 | NA | CASSPTVLSNQPQHF | TGTGCCAGTAGCCCCACAGTTCTTAGCAATCAGCCCCAGCATTTT
TRBJ2-2 | NA | 15 | TRBV2 | NA | CASSVSGGNTGELFF | TGTGCCAGCAGTGTTAGCGGAGGGAACACCGGGGAGCTGTTTTTT
TRBJ2-7 | once | 15 | TRBV28 | NA | CASSLTDQPPYEQYF | TGTGCCAGCAGTCTGACAGACCAACCCCCCTACGAGCAGTACTTC
TRBJ1-2 | NA | 14 | TRBV9 | TRBD1 | CASSVGQGPFGYTF | TGTGCCAGCAGCGTAGGACAGGGCCCCTTTGGCTACACCTTC
TRBJ2-2 | NA | 16 | TRBV7-3 | TRBD2 | CASSLLAGGNTGELFF | TGTGCCAGCAGCTTACTAGCGGGAGGGAACACCGGGGAGCTGTTTTTT
TRBJ1-4 | NA | 14 | TRBV6-1 | NA | CASIRGGLNEKLFF | TGTGCCAGCATCCGGGGAGGTTTGAATGAAAAACTGTTTTTT
TRBJ2-5 | NA | 15 | TRBV5-1 | TRBD2 | CASSSGGRSAETQYF | TGCGCCAGCAGTTCGGGGGGGCGCTCGGCGGAGACCCAGTACTTC
TRBJ1-2 | NA | 15 | TRBV28 | NA | CASSFPPTGNYGYTF | TGTGCCAGCAGTTTCCCCCCGACAGGCAACTATGGCTACACCTTC
TRBJ2-1 | NA | 13 | TRBV7-3 | NA | CASATEGGNEQFF | TGTGCCAGCGCAACGGAAGGGGGCAATGAGCAGTTCTTC
TRBJ2-7 | NA | 15 | TRBV23-1 | NA | CASSQAGQLAYEQYF | TGCGCCAGCAGTCAAGCCGGACAGCTTGCGTATGAGCAGTACTTC
TRBJ2-5 | NA | 13 | TRBV19 | NA | CASTTTGGETQYF | TGTGCCAGTACCACGACCGGCGGGGAGACCCAGTACTTC
TRBJ2-1 | few | 15 | TRBV6-6 | NA | CASSLEGLDLHEQFF | TGTGCCAGCAGTCTGGAGGGGCTAGACCTACATGAGCAGTTCTTC
TRBJ2-1 | NA | 15 | TRBV27 | NA | CASSLIGGSYNEQFF | TGTGCCAGCAGTTTAATAGGAGGGTCCTACAATGAGCAGTTCTTC
TRBJ1-5 | NA | 14 | TRBV19 | TRBD1 | CASRTRQGNQPQHF | TGTGCCAGTAGGACCCGACAGGGAAATCAGCCCCAGCATTTT
TRBJ1-2 | NA | 15 | TRBV18 | NA | CASSQAGPQPYGYTF | TGTGCCAGCTCCCAGGCGGGGCCTCAACCCTATGGCTACACCTTC
TRBJ1-3 | NA | 14 | TRBV6-6 | NA | CASSYESHGNTIYF | TGTGCCAGCAGTTACGAGAGTCATGGAAACACCATATATTTT
TRBJ2-1 | few | 13 | TRBV2 | NA | CASSEQGYNEQFF | TGTGCCAGCAGTGAACAGGGGTACAATGAGCAGTTCTTC
TRBJ2-1 | NA | 12 | TRBV7-6 | TRBD2 | CASSLAGGEQFF | TGTGCCAGCAGCTTAGCGGGAGGGGAGCAGTTCTTC
TRBJ2-7 | NA | 13 | TRBV5-6 | NA | CASSPSRSYEQYF | TGTGCCAGCAGCCCCTCTCGGAGCTACGAGCAGTACTTC
TRBJ2-1 | few | 13 | TRBV7-9 | NA | CASSRYSSDEQFF | TGTGCCAGCAGCCGATACTCTAGCGATGAGCAGTTCTTC
TRBJ1-4 | NA | 15 | TRBV5-1 | NA | CASSETAGRKEKLFF | TGCGCCAGCAGCGAGACGGCGGGGCGGAAGGAAAAACTGTTTTTT
TRBJ2-7 | NA | 13 | TRBV5-1 | NA | CASSLLGAGEQYF | TGCGCCAGCAGCTTGCTGGGGGCAGGCGAGCAGTACTTC
TRBJ2-5 | NA | 15 | TRBV29-1 | TRBD2 | CSVIPGGKFRETQYF | TGCAGCGTGATCCCGGGGGGGAAATTTAGAGAGACCCAGTACTTC